One sample yielded the 25 T cell receptor beta chains listed below, sequenced in a study of T cells in Graves' hyperthyroidism and ophthalmopathy. Researchers amplified the TCR beta CDR3 regions from RNA transcripts. Researchers ran a first-round RT-PCR on the TCR CDR3 using the HTBI primer set. TCRdb re-derived calls from the multiplex PCR reads in MiXCR, one entry per CDR3 protein. The sample lists about 380,000 distinct CDR3 sequences, roughly 14% occurring once. The sample comprised blood. These receptors originate from a man between 25 and 39 years old with Graves' hyperthyroidism that later progressed to Graves' ophthalmopathy.

This clonotype appeared a few times. V is TRBV10-2 and J is TRBJ1-5; D not certain. V was cut by 6 bases and J by 0 bases, with 9 bases left in between. CDR1 and CDR2 from the germline V gene are WSHSY and SAAADI. There are 14 residues in the CDR3. CDR3 coding DNA: TGCGCCAGCAGGCCCGGGTTTAGCAATCAGCCCCAGCATTTT. This sequence encodes CASRPGFSNQPQHF.

This chain joins TRBV11-3 and TRBJ1-1; TRBD1 matches 8 bases. Germline V CDR1 and CDR2: SGHNT, YENEEA. V trimming: 5 bases; J trimming: 0 bases; junction bases outside the gene matches: 8. This CDR3 is built from 16 residues. CDR3 protein: CASSLGTGYMNTEAFF. The CDR3 DNA follows: TGTGCCAGCAGCCTTGGGACAGGCTACATGAACACTGAAGCTTTCTTT.

A few counts support this clonotype. The rearrangement joins TRBV5-1 to TRBJ2-7; D may be TRBD1 (6 bases). The CDR3 spans 15 residues. CDR1 and CDR2 from the germline V gene are SGHRS and YFSETQ. V shed 4 bases and J shed 3 bases, with 17 bases lying between them. Written as DNA, the CDR3 is TGCGCCAGCAGCCCCTTGAGCGGACAGAACTACGAGCAGTACTTC. Translated: CASSPLSGQNYEQYF.

The gene calls are TRBV27 and TRBJ2-7; D is ambiguous. The CDR3 loop spans 13 amino acids. Between the trimmed V and J ends, which lost 3 bases and 3 bases, there was a span of 9 bases. Germline CDR1 MNHEY, CDR2 SMNVEV (reference sequence). The CDR3 coding sequence is TGTGCCAGCAGTTTGGCGAGTAACTACGAGCAGTACTTC. Translating it yields CASSLASNYEQYF.

V gene TRBV18 combines with J gene TRBJ1-6; 7 bases are a match to TRBD1. Germline assignment: CDR1 KGHSH and CDR2 LQKENI. V lost 3 bases and J lost 7; bases outside the gene matches: 6. The CDR3 is made up of 15 amino acids. CDR3 DNA: TGTGCCAGCTCACCTCTTGGGACAGTAAATTCACCCCTCCACTTT. Its protein product is CASSPLGTVNSPLHF. The full variable domain, in which reference TRBV18 and TRBJ1-6 provide the parts outside the CDR3, is NAGVMQNPRHLVRRRGQEARLRCSPMKGHSHVYWYRQLPEEGLKFMVYLQKENIIDESGMPKERFSAEFPKEGPSILRIQQVVRGDSAAYFCASSPLGTVNSPLHFGNGTRLTVT.

Notes on this clonotype: A read error may produce the germline difference seen at one junction end. The genes are TRBV19 and TRBJ2-1, with D perhaps matching TRBD2 (6 bases). CDR1 LNHDA and CDR2 SQIVND come from the germline V gene (reference sequence). This CDR3 has 14 amino acids. The CDR3 DNA reads TGTGCCCGTAGTCTGCTAGCGCCTTACAATGAGCAGTTCTTC. Translating it yields CARSLLAPYNEQFF.

This clonotype was detected many times. This chain links TRBV28 with TRBJ2-7, with D possibly matching TRBD1 (5 bases). CDR1 is MDHEN and CDR2 is SYDVKM in the germline V gene. V was cut by 4 bases and J by 2 bases, with 15 bases left in between. The CDR3 covers 15 residues. The CDR3 nucleotides are TGTGCCAGCAGTTCCTTAAACAGGTCAACCTACGAGCAGTACTTC. It codes for CASSSLNRSTYEQYF.

Ten or more counts support this clonotype. This chain links TRBV11-2 with TRBJ2-7; D gene ambiguous. The length of the CDR3 is 16 residues. Germline V lookup: CDR1 SGHAT, CDR2 FQNNGV. V was cut by 2 bases and J by 3 bases, with 17 bases left in between. CDR3 DNA: TGTGCCAGCAGCTTAATTTACAGACCAGCTAACTACGAGCAGTACTTC. Its translation: CASSLIYRPANYEQYF.

V is TRBV7-9 and J is TRBJ2-7; 9 bases are shared with TRBD2. The junction had 11 bases not matched to a gene; V was cut back by 5 bases and J by 3 bases. CDR3 length: 16 residues. Germline values: CDR1 SEHNR, CDR2 FQNEAQ (reference sequence). The CDR3 reads CASSTRAAGGDYEQYF. The CDR3 nucleotides read TGTGCCAGCAGCACTCGGGCGGCGGGGGGGGACTACGAGCAGTACTTC.

Concerning this clonotype itself: A much larger clone differs from this one at a single base, so this may be a read error. The J gene is TRBJ2-1, the V gene TRBV7-9, with a weak D call TRBD1 (5 bases). The V end was cut by 7 bases, the J end by 1 base, with 11 bases between. CDR3 size: 14 residues. CDR1 is SEHNR, CDR2 FQNEAQ, per germline (reference sequence). For the CDR3, the DNA is TGTGCCAGCACTACACAGGCTTCCTACAATGAGCAGTTCTTC. Residues: CASTTQASYNEQFF.

This clonotype was counted a few times. The rearrangement uses TRBV7-2 and TRBJ2-7; D is possibly TRBD1 or TRBD2 (6 bases each). The CDR3 spans 13 residues. Trimming took 3 bases from V and 7 from J, leaving 13 bases between them. The germline V gene has CDR1 SGHTA and CDR2 FQGNSA. CDR3 protein: CASSFGRGREQYF. The CDR3 nucleotides read TGTGCCAGCAGCTTTGGACGGGGGCGGGAGCAGTACTTC.

This clonotype was observed at least ten times. The chain is built from TRBV12-3 or TRBV12-4 and TRBJ1-4, with D possibly TRBD1 on 5 matching bases. V lost 2 bases to trimming and J lost 8 bases, with 15 bases between them. This CDR3 is built from 15 residues. The CDR3 nucleotides are TGTGCCAGCAGTTTATCTGACAGTTCAGGAGAAAAACTGTTTTTT. Its translation is CASSLSDSSGEKLFF.

In this sample, this clonotype turned up many times. V and J are TRBV7-2 and TRBJ1-2; D remains unclear. This CDR3 spans 15 amino acids. Per the germline V gene, CDR1 is SGHTA and CDR2 is FQGNSA. V shed 2 bases and J shed 4 bases, with 14 bases lying between them. The CDR3 reads CASSLWGIGSYGYTF. The CDR3 region has the DNA TGTGCCAGCAGCTTATGGGGTATTGGGAGCTATGGCTACACCTTC.

J is TRBJ1-1 and V is TRBV10-3, with 9 bases matching TRBD1. This CDR3 contains 14 residues. The V segment lost 6 bases and the J segment 6 bases; nucleotides outside the gene matches: 8. CDR1 is ENHRY, CDR2 SYGVKD, per germline. The CDR3 reads CAISPGQGVSEAFF. CDR3 coding DNA: TGTGCCATCAGCCCGGGACAGGGAGTTTCTGAAGCTTTCTTT.

Concerning this clonotype itself: This may be a read error, as it is one base from a much larger clone. This rearrangement joins TRBV25-1 to TRBJ2-2; 9 bases are shared with TRBD1. This CDR3 is built from 20 residues. CDR1 MGHDK and CDR2 SYGVNS come from the germline V gene. The CDR3 sequence is CASGEGGTGWIRLNTGELFF. The CDR3 coding sequence is TGTGCCAGCGGTGAAGGAGGGACAGGGTGGATCAGGCTGAACACCGGGGAGCTGTTTTTT.

This clonotype came up many times. At one of its ends the junction is not consistent with the germline gene, which may arise from a read error. The chain links TRBV3-1 to TRBJ1-3; D gene unclear. The germline V gene encodes CDR1 LGHDT and CDR2 YNNKEL (reference sequence). The CDR3 has 16 amino acids. The CDR3 coding sequence is TGTGCCAGCAGCAAAGATCCCCGGAGCTCTGGAAACACCATATATTTT. The encoded protein is CASSKDPRSSGNTIYF.

The rearrangement uses TRBV27 and TRBJ2-5; no definite D call. The germline V and J ends were trimmed by 3 bases and 3 bases, with 17 bases remaining between them. The CDR3 loop spans 16 amino acids. Germline V gene lookup returns CDR1 MNHEY and CDR2 SMNVEV (reference sequence). CDR3 nucleotides: TGTGCCAGCAGTTTGACCCACGAACCAAGAAAAGAGACCCAGTACTTC. Protein: CASSLTHEPRKETQYF.

This clonotype has ten or more counts. The CDR3 DNA is TGTGCCAGCAGCCTAAGGGACCTGAAGAACACTGAAGCTTTCTTT. As protein: CASSLRDLKNTEAFF. The chain carries TRBV11-2 and TRBJ1-1; maybe TRBD1 (5 bases). Germline CDR1 reads SGHAT; CDR2 reads FQNNGV. Trimming took off 5 bases at V and 1 base at J, with 14 bases between the two ends. The CDR3 is made up of 15 amino acids.

In this sample, this clonotype turned up many times. Here the CDR3 DNA reads TGTGCCAGCAGCTTAGCGCAGGGAAGGGATGGCTACACCTTC. It specifies CASSLAQGRDGYTF. This sequence joins TRBV7-8 and TRBJ1-2; possibly TRBD1 for D (5 bases). This CDR3 region has 14 residues. Germline loops: CDR1 SGHVS, CDR2 FQNEAQ. V was pared by 0 bases and J by 6 bases, with 11 bases between. Looking up the rest from reference TRBV7-8 and TRBJ1-2 gives the full variable domain: GAGVSQSPRYKVAKRGQDVALRCDPISGHVSLFWYQQALGQGPEFLTYFQNEAQLDKSGLPSDRFFAERPEGSVSTLKIQRTQQEDSAVYLCASSLAQGRDGYTFGSGTRLTVV.

The V gene is TRBV4-1, the J gene TRBJ1-1, with TRBD1 as a possible D gene (6 bases). The germline V gene encodes CDR1 MGHRA and CDR2 YSYEKL. The CDR3 is made up of 18 amino acids. Trimming stripped 0 bases from V and 0 bases from J, with 17 bases between. The CDR3 sequence: CASSQDPSNRVLNTEAFF. The CDR3 region has the DNA TGCGCCAGCAGCCAAGATCCAAGTAACAGGGTTTTGAACACTGAAGCTTTCTTT.

This clonotype was counted a few times. The chain has TRBV6-2 or TRBV6-3 and TRBJ2-1; tentatively, D is TRBD1 (6 bases). The CDR3 loop spans 12 amino acids. Germline values: CDR1 MNHEY, CDR2 SVGEGT. Between the trimmed V and J ends, which lost 6 bases and 8 bases, there was a span of 11 bases. The CDR3: CASSRTGYEQFF. The CDR3 coding sequence is TGTGCCAGCAGCCGAACAGGGTATGAGCAGTTCTTC.

This clonotype was observed at least ten times. The gene calls are TRBV11-2 and TRBJ2-7; the D is unclear. The CDR3 has 15 amino acids. Trimming removed 1 base at V and 2 bases at J, with 12 bases between. Germline V CDR1 and CDR2: SGHAT, FQNNGV. The CDR3, as DNA: TGTGCCAGCAGCTTAGCGGTGGGGTGGGCCTACGAGCAGTACTTC. This codes for CASSLAVGWAYEQYF.

The chain is built from TRBV5-1 and TRBJ2-3; no clear D. Germline V gene lookup returns CDR1 SGHRS and CDR2 YFSETQ. This CDR3 contains 14 residues. V was shortened by 2 bases and J by 0 bases, with 7 bases between the two germline ends. The CDR3 spells CASSLIPSTDTQYF. The CDR3 DNA reads as TGCGCCAGCAGCTTAATCCCTAGCACAGATACGCAGTATTTT.

This clonotype was counted many times. The chain links TRBV5-5 to TRBJ1-3, with a weak D call TRBD1 (5 bases). Germline CDR1 is SGHKS and CDR2 is YYEKEE (reference sequence). Trimming pared 0 bases from V and 8 bases from J, leaving 12 bases between. The CDR3 is made up of 14 amino acids. CDR3 nucleotides: TGTGCCAGCAGCTTGGTCGGGGGGACGGACACCATATATTTT. The encoded protein is CASSLVGGTDTIYF. The variable domain in full, completed from reference TRBV5-5 and TRBJ1-3, reads DAGVTQSPTHLIKTRGQQVTLRCSPISGHKSVSWYQQVLGQGPQFIFQYYEKEERGRGNFPDRFSARQFPNYSSELNVNALLLGDSALYLCASSLVGGTDTIYFGEGSWLTVV.

This clonotype was detected ten times or more. This chain connects TRBV7-2 to TRBJ2-4; no clear D gene. Germline V gives CDR1 SGHTA, CDR2 FQGNSA. This CDR3 region has 16 residues. V was shortened by 4 bases and J by 1 base, with 14 bases between the two germline ends. The DNA for the CDR3 is TGTGCCAGCAGCTCCCGAAGCGAAGTGGCCAAAAACATTCAGTACTTC. This encodes CASSSRSEVAKNIQYF.